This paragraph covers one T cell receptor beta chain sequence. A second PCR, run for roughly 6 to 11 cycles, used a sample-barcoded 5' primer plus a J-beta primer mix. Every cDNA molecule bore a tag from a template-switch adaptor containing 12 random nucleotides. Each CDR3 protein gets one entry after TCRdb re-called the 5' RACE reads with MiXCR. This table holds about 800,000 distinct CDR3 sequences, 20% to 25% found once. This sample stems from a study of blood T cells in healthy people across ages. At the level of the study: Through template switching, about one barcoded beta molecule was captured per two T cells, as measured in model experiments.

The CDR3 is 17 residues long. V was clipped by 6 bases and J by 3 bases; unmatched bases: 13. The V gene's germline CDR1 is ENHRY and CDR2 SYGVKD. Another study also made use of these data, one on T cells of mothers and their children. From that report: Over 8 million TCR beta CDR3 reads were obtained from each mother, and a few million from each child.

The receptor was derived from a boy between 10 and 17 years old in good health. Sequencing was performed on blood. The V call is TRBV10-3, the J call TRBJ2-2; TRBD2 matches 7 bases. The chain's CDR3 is CAISENRGDFYTGELFF. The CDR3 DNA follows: TGTGCCATCAGCGAAAATCGGGGGGATTTCTACACCGGGGAGCTGTTTTTT.